The text below deals with one TCR beta chain. Its antigen remains unknown. The CDR3 extends over 15 amino acids. CDR1 and CDR2 (germline): SQVTM, ANQGSEA. V was clipped by 8 bases and J by 4 bases; unmatched bases: 11. The data stem from a study of cytomegalovirus exposure and HLA in healthy donors. Findings and caveats of the study: While the bulk of TCR sequences proved rare, some public TCRs turned up in many donors. According to a later analysis, TCR clusters from the first cohort tended to co-occur in the 120 or so validation repertoires.

While the first cohort had over 650 subjects, the donors belonged to the separate validation cohort of 100 to 150 subjects. Method: immunoSEQ multiplex PCR; TCRdb's copy keeps in-frame clones and lacks some. The data hold over 150,000 clones, with 85% to 90% observed a single time. The sample comprised PBMCs. This TCR came from a human donor in good health. The rearrangement uses TRBV29-1 and TRBJ2-1, with TRBD2 matching 10 bases. CDR3 region: CSMAGAGGLYNEQFF. In DNA form, the CDR3 reads TGCAGCATGGCTGGAGCGGGGGGGCTTTACAATGAGCAGTTCTTC.